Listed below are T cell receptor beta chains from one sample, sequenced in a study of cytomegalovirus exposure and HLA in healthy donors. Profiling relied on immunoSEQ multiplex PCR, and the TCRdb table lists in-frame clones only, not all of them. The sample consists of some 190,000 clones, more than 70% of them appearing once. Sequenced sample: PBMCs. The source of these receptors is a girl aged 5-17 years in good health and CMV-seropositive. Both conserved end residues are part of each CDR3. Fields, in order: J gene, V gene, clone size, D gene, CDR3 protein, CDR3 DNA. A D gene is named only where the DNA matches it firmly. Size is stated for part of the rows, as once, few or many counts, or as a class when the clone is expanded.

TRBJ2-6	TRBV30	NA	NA	CAWSPDSVSSGANVLTF	TGTGCCTGGAGTCCGGACAGCGTAAGCTCTGGGGCCAACGTCCTGACTTTC
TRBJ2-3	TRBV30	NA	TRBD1	CAWSGDRLTDTQYF	TGTGCCTGGAGTGGGGACAGGCTCACAGATACGCAGTATTTT
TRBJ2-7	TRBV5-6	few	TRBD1	CASSFGPGGTYEQYF	TGTGCCAGCAGCTTCGGCCCAGGGGGAACCTACGAGCAGTACTTC
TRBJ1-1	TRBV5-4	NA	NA	CASSHDRGADTEAFF	TGTGCCAGCAGCCACGATAGGGGCGCGGACACTGAAGCTTTCTTT
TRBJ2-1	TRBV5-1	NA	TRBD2	CASSLTAGGYNEQFF	TGCGCCAGCAGCTTAACAGCGGGAGGATACAATGAGCAGTTCTTC
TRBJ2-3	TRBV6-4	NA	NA	CASRAGHTDTQYF	TGTGCCAGCAGAGCGGGCCACACAGATACGCAGTATTTT
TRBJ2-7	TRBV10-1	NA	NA	CASSESSREQYF	TGCGCCAGCAGTGAGTCTTCTCGCGAGCAGTACTTC
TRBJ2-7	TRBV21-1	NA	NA	CASSKKAGGPIYEQYF	TGTGCCAGCAGCAAAAAGGCGGGAGGGCCGATATACGAGCAGTACTTC
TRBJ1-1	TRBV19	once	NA	CASITSPNTEAFF	TGTGCCAGTATCACGAGCCCGAACACTGAAGCTTTCTTT
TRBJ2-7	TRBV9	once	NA	CASSPIADLTYEQYF	TGTGCCAGCAGCCCAATAGCGGACCTTACCTACGAGCAGTACTTC
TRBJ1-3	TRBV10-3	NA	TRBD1	CAISERQGGNSGNTIYF	TGTGCCATCAGTGAAAGACAGGGGGGCAACTCTGGAAACACCATATATTTT
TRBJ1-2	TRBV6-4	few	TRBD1	CASSDTRTGGPYGYTF	TGTGCCAGCAGTGACACACGGACAGGGGGGCCCTATGGCTACACCTTC
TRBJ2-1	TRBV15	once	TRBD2	CATSRDLAGKGVEQFF	TGTGCCACCAGCAGAGATTTAGCGGGAAAAGGGGTTGAGCAGTTCTTC
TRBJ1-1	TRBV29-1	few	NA	CSVRRNTEAFF	TGCAGCGTCAGAAGGAACACTGAAGCTTTCTTT
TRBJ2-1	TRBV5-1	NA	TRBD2	CASSLELAGVREQFF	TGCGCCAGCAGCTTGGAACTAGCGGGAGTAAGGGAGCAGTTCTTC
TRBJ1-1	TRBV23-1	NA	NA	CASSQRPGPEAFF	TGCGCCAGCAGTCAACGACCAGGGCCTGAAGCTTTCTTT
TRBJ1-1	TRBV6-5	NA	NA	CASIRGGSNTEAFF	TGTGCCAGCATTCGTGGGGGCTCGAACACTGAAGCTTTCTTT
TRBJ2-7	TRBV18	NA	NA	CASSPNPLGANEQYF	TGTGCCAGCTCACCAAACCCGCTAGGGGCCAACGAGCAGTACTTC
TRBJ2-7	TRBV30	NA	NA	CAWSVAYEQYF	TGTGCCTGGAGTGTCGCCTACGAGCAGTACTTC
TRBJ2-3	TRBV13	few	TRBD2	CASSQTPTGLASTDTQYF	TGTGCCAGCAGCCAAACTCCGACAGGACTAGCAAGCACAGATACGCAGTATTTT
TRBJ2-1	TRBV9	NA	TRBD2	CASSSRLAGGPVGEQFF	TGTGCCAGCAGCTCCCGGCTAGCGGGAGGGCCAGTTGGTGAGCAGTTCTTC
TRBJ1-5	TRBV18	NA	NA	CASSLQEYNQPQHF	TGTGCCAGCTCGCTACAGGAGTACAATCAGCCCCAGCATTTT
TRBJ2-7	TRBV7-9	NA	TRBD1	CASSETGNYEQYF	TGTGCCAGCAGCGAGACAGGGAACTACGAGCAGTACTTC
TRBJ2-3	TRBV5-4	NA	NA	CASSLASRGTDTQYF	TGTGCCAGCAGCTTGGCGTCTAGAGGGACAGATACGCAGTATTTT
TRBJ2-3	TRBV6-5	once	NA	CASSYLYSSTDTQYF	TGTGCCAGCAGTTACTTATATTCTAGCACAGATACGCAGTATTTT
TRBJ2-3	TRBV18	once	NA	CASSPIPGASGTSTDTQYF	TGTGCCAGCTCACCTATTCCGGGGGCTAGCGGAACTAGCACAGATACGCAGTATTTT
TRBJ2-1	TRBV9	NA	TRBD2	CASSVALAGGFVYNEQFF	TGTGCCAGCAGCGTAGCCCTAGCGGGAGGGTTTGTCTACAATGAGCAGTTCTTC
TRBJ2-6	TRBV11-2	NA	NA	CASSLFGRVNFGANVLTF	TGTGCCAGCAGCTTATTCGGCAGGGTGAATTTTGGGGCCAACGTCCTGACTTTC
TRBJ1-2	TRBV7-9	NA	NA	CASSQVVKQGSAANYGYTF	TGTGCCAGCAGCCAAGTGGTAAAGCAGGGATCTGCTGCTAACTATGGCTACACCTTC
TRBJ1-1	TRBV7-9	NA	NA	CASSITGDTEAFF	TGTGCCAGCAGCATAACAGGCGACACTGAAGCTTTCTTT
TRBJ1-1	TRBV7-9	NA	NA	CASKPGGWPEAFF	TGTGCCAGCAAGCCGGGAGGGTGGCCTGAAGCTTTCTTT
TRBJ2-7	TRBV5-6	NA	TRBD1	CASSAGTGGHEQYF	TGTGCCAGCAGCGCCGGGACAGGGGGCCACGAGCAGTACTTC
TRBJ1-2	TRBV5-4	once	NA	CASSWAGGYGYTF	TGTGCCAGCAGCTGGGCGGGTGGCTATGGCTACACCTTC
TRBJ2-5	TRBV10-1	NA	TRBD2	CASREGTSVPQETQYF	TGCGCCAGCAGGGAAGGGACTAGCGTCCCCCAAGAGACCCAGTACTTC
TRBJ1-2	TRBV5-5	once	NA	CASSLERGTVFAHGYTF	TGTGCCAGCAGCTTGGAGCGGGGGACGGTCTTCGCGCATGGCTACACCTTC
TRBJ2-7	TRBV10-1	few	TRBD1	CASSEGTGLYEQYF	TGCGCCAGCAGTGAAGGGACAGGGTTATACGAGCAGTACTTC
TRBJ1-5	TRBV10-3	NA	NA	CAISVAGAQPQHF	TGTGCCATCAGTGTGGCAGGGGCCCAGCCCCAGCATTTT
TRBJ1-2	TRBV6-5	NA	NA	CASSYLLSTGGYTF	TGTGCCAGCAGTTATCTCCTATCGACGGGGGGCTACACCTTC
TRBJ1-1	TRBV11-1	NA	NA	CASSLVSREAFF	TGTGCCAGCAGCTTAGTTTCGCGTGAAGCTTTCTTT
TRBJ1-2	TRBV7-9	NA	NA	CASSFPEGYGYTF	TGTGCCAGCAGCTTCCCCGAGGGCTATGGCTACACCTTC
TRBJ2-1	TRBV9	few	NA	CASSTRAEQFF	TGTGCCAGCAGCACCAGGGCTGAGCAGTTCTTC
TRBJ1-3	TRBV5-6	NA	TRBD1	CASSCRDRRSGNTIYF	TGTGCCAGCAGCTGCAGGGACAGGCGCTCTGGAAACACCATATATTTT
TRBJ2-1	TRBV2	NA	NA	CASSEVRGAGSYNEQFF	TGTGCCAGCAGTGAAGTCAGGGGGGCAGGCTCCTACAATGAGCAGTTCTTC
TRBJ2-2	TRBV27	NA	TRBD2	CASSFLAGPGTGELFF	TGTGCCAGCAGTTTTTTAGCGGGGCCGGGGACCGGGGAGCTGTTTTTT
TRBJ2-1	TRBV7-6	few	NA	CASSPTTGAGVGYNEQFF	TGTGCCAGCAGCCCGACGACGGGAGCAGGAGTTGGCTACAATGAGCAGTTCTTC
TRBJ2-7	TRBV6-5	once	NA	CASSYSLAGGEQYF	TGTGCCAGCAGTTACTCGTTGGCAGGAGGGGAGCAGTACTTC
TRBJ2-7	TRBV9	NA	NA	CASSPAGAPYEQYF	TGTGCCAGCAGCCCGGCAGGGGCGCCCTACGAGCAGTACTTC
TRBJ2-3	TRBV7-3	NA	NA	CASSKQGLGDTQYF	TGTGCCAGCAGCAAACAGGGATTGGGAGATACGCAGTATTTT
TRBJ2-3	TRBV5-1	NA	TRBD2	CASSETSGSTDTQYF	TGCGCCAGCAGCGAGACTAGCGGGAGCACAGATACGCAGTATTTT
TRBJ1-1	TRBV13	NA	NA	CASSLGDRRSAFF	TGTGCCAGCAGCTTAGGGGACAGACGGTCGGCTTTCTTT
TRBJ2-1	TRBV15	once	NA	CATSSPSLSYNEQFF	TGTGCCACCAGCAGTCCGTCCCTCTCCTACAATGAGCAGTTCTTC
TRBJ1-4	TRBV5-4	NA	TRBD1	CASSGTGTGEKLFF	TGTGCCAGCAGCGGGACCGGGACAGGGGAAAAACTGTTTTTT
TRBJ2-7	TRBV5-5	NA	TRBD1	CASSSRTGEYEQYF	TGTGCCAGCAGCTCACGGACAGGGGAGTACGAGCAGTACTTC